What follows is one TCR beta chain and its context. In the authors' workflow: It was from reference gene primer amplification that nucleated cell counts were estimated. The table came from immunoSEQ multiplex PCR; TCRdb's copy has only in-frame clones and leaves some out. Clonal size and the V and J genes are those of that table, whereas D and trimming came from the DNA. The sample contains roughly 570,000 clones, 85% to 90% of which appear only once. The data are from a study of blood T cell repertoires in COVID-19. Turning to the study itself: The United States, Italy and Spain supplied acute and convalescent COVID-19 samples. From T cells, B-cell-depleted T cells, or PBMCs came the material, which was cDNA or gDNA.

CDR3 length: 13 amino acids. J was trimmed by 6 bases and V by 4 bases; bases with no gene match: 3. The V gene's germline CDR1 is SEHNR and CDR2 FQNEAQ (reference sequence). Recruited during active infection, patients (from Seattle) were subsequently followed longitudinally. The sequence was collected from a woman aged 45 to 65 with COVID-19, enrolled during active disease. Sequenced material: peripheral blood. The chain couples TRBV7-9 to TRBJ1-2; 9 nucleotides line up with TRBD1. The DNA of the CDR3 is TGTGCCAGCAGCTCGGGACAGGGAGATGGCTACACCTTC. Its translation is CASSSGQGDGYTF.